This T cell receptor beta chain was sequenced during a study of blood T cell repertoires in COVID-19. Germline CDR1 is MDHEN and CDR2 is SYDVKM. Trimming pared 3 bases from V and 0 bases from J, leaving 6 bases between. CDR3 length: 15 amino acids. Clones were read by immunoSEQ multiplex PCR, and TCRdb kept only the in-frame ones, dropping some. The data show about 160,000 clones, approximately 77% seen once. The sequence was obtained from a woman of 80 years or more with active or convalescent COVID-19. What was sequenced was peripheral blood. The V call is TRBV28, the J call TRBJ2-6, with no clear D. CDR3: CASSFSFSGANVLTF. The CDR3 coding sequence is TGTGCCAGCAGTTTCTCCTTCTCTGGGGCCAACGTCCTGACTTTC.